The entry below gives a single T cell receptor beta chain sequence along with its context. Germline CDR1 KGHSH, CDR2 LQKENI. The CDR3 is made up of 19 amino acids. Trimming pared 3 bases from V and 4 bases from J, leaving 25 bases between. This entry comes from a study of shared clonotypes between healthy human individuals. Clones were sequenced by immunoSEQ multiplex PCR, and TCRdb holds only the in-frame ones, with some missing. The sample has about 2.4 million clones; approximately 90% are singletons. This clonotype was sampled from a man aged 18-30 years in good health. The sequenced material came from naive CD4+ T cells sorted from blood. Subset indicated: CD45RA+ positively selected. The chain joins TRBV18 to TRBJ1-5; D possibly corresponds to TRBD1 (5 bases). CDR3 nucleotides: TGTGCCAGCTCACCTCGCGGTATAACAGGAGGAAAAGCAAATCAGCCCCAGCATTTT. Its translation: CASSPRGITGGKANQPQHF.